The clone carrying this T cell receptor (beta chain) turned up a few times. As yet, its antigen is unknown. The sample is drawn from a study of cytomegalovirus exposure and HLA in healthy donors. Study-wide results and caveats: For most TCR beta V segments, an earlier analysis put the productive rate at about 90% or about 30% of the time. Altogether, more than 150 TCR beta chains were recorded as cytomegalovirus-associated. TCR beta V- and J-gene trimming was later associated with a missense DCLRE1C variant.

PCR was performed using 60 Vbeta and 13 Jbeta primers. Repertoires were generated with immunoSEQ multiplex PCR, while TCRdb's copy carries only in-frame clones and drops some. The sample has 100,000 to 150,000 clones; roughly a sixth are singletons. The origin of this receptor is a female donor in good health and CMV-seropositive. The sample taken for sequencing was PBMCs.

The CDR3 DNA sequence: TGCAGCGTTGAGGGGGGTATCGATGAGCAGTTCTTC. Translation gives CSVEGGIDEQFF. V usage is TRBV29-1 and J usage is TRBJ2-1; possibly TRBD2 for D (6 bases). CDR3 length: 12 amino acids. The V end was cut by 3 bases, the J end by 8 bases, with 11 bases between. Per germline, CDR1 SQVTM and CDR2 ANQGSEA.